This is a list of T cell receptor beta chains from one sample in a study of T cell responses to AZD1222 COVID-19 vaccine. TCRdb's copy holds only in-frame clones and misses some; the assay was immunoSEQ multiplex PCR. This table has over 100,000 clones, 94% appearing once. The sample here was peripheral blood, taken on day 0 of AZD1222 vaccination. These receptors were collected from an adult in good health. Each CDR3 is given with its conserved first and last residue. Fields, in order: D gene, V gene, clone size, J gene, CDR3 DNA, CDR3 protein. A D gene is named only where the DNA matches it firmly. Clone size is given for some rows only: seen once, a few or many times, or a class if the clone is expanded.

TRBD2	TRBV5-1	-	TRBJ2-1	TGCGCCAGCAGACTCCGGGACTATGGGTCCTACAATGAGCAGTTCTTC	CASRLRDYGSYNEQFF
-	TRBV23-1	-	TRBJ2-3	TGCGCCAGCAGTCAGGATGAGCCAAGCACAGATACGCAGTATTTT	CASSQDEPSTDTQYF
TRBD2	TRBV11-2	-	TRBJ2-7	TGTGCCAGCAGCTTAGATCGGGGAGGGTCCCACGAGCAGTACTTC	CASSLDRGGSHEQYF
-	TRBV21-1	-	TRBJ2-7	TGTGCCAGCAGCAAGACAGCCCGGGGCTCCTACGAGCAGTACTTC	CASSKTARGSYEQYF
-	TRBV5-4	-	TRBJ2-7	TGTGCCAGCAGCTATGGGGGCAGTTCCTACGAGCAGTACTTC	CASSYGGSSYEQYF
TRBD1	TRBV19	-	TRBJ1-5	TGTGCCAGTAGGGTCGGGACAGTGGAAGGACAGCCCCAGCATTTT	CASRVGTVEGQPQHF
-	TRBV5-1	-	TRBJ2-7	TGCGCCAGCAGCTTGGTTCCGGGTTCCTACGAGCAGTACTTC	CASSLVPGSYEQYF
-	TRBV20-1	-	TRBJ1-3	TGCAGTTGCGTCTCTGGAAACACCATATATTTT	CSCVSGNTIYF
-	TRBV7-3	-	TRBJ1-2	TGTGCCAGCAGCTTAGCCCCGGGAGGGCCGACGGCGGATGGCTACACCTTC	CASSLAPGGPTADGYTF
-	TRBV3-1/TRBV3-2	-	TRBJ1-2	TGTGCCAGCAGCAGCCGGGGCCTAGGCTACACCTTC	CASSSRGLGYTF
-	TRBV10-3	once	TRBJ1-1	TGTGCCATCAGTGAAAACAGGGCGAACACTGAAGCTTTCTTT	CAISENRANTEAFF
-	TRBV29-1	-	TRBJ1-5	TGCAGCGTTAAGGCTGGAGGGGATCAGCCCCAGCATTTT	CSVKAGGDQPQHF
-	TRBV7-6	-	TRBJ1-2	TGTGCCAGCAGCTTTAAGCCGGACAGCAACTATGGCTACACCTTC	CASSFKPDSNYGYTF
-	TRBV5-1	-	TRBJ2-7	TGCGCCAGCAGCCCTACAGTGGGCTACGAGCAGTACTTC	CASSPTVGYEQYF
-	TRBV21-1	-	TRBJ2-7	TGTGCCAGCAGCAAAGCGAGGGGGCTTGAGCAGTACTTC	CASSKARGLEQYF
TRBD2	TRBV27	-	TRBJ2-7	TGTGCCAGCAGTTTATCCTACCCGGGAGGGTCCCACGAGCAGTACTTC	CASSLSYPGGSHEQYF
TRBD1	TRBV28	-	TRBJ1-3	TGTGCCAGCAGTTTACCGGGACAGGGTGTGCACACCATATATTTT	CASSLPGQGVHTIYF
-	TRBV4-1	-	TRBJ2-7	TGCGCCAGCAGCCAAGAGCCAGGCTACGAGCAGTACTTC	CASSQEPGYEQYF
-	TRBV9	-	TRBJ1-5	TGTGCCAGCAGCGAAGGGCTTTGGCAGCCCCAGCATTTT	CASSEGLWQPQHF
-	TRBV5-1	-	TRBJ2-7	TGCGCCAGCAGCTTGGGGACGACCCGAGACTCCGCCGAGCAGTACTTC	CASSLGTTRDSAEQYF
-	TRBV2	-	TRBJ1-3	TGTGCCAGCAGCCCAGCAGGTTCCTCTGGAAACACCATATATTTT	CASSPAGSSGNTIYF
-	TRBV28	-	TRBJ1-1	TGTGCCAGCAGTCCCTGGGGTGGGCCGGAGACTGAAGCTTTCTTT	CASSPWGGPETEAFF
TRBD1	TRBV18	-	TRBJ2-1	TGTGCCAGCTCACCACCGGGACAGGGACGGAATGAGCAGTTCTTC	CASSPPGQGRNEQFF
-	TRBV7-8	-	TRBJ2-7	TGTGCCAGCAGCTTAGTGGCAGGAACCTACGAGCAGTACTTC	CASSLVAGTYEQYF
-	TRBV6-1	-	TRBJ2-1	TGTGCCAGCAGTGAAGAGCTAGGGGTTGAGCAGTTCTTC	CASSEELGVEQFF
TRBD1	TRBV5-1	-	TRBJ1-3	TGCGCCAGCAGCCGGGAGACAGGGTCTGGAAACACCATATATTTT	CASSRETGSGNTIYF
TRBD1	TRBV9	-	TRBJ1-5	TGCGCCAGCAGCGTAGGTGACAGGGGGCTTCAGCCCCAGCATTTT	CASSVGDRGLQPQHF
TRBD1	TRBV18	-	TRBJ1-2	TGTGCCAGCTCCTACAAGACAGGGTCGTTAGGTGGCTACACCTTC	CASSYKTGSLGGYTF
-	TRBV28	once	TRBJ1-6	TGTGCCAGCCAAGGGTCAATTGACAGGCGGGATTCACCCCTCCACTTT	CASQGSIDRRDSPLHF
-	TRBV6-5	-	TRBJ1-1	TGTGCCAGCAGTTACTCGAGCAGGGCAAACACTGAAGCTTTCTTT	CASSYSSRANTEAFF
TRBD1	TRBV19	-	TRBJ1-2	TGTGCCACCACCCGACAGGGGGTATATGGCTACACCTTC	CATTRQGVYGYTF
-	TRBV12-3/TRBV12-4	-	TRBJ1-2	TGTGCCAGCAGCAGCCCAGGTTCCTATGGCTACACCTTC	CASSSPGSYGYTF
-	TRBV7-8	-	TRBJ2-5	TGTGCCAGCAGCTTTGGGACAAACCAAGAGACCCAGTACTTC	CASSFGTNQETQYF
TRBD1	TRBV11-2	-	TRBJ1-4	TGTGCCAGCAGCCCGAGACAGGGGGGCAATGAAAAACTGTTTTTT	CASSPRQGGNEKLFF
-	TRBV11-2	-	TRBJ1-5	TGTGCCAGCAGCTTAGATCTAAGGCAGCCCCAGCATTTT	CASSLDLRQPQHF
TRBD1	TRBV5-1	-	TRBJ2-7	TGCGCCAGCAGCCCCCCAGGGGGCAGGGCCCACGAGCAGTACTTC	CASSPPGGRAHEQYF
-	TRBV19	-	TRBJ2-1	TGTGCCAGTACTTATAGTTTAGCGGTCTCCTACAATGAGCAGTTCTTC	CASTYSLAVSYNEQFF
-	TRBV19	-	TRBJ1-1	TGTGCCAGTAGGCAGGGCCCCGTCGGGTCACTGAACACTGAAGCTTTCTTT	CASRQGPVGSLNTEAFF
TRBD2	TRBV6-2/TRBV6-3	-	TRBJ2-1	TGTGCCAGCAGTAAACTAGCGGGAGGCCTCTACAATGAGCAGTTCTTC	CASSKLAGGLYNEQFF
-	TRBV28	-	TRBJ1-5	TGTGCCAGCAGTTTATTAGGGGGCAATCAGCCCCAGCATTTT	CASSLLGGNQPQHF
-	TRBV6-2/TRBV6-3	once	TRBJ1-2	TGTGCCAGCAGTTACTCGAATTTCGGCTCGGGGATTGGTGCACGCTACACCTTC	CASSYSNFGSGIGARYTF
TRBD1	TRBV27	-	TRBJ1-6	TGTGCCAGCAGTTTATCGGAAACAGGGGCCCTCCTCCACTTT	CASSLSETGALLHF
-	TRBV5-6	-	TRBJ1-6	TGTGCCAGCAGCTTGGACCGGAGCTCCTATAATTCACCCCTCCACTTT	CASSLDRSSYNSPLHF
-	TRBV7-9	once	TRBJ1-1	TGTGCCAGCAGCTTCGTAGTTGGTTGGGGTACTGAAGCTTTCTTT	CASSFVVGWGTEAFF